These 18 T cell receptor beta chains were sequenced from one sample in a study of cytomegalovirus exposure and HLA in healthy donors. PCR was performed using 60 Vbeta and 13 Jbeta primers. Profiling relied on immunoSEQ multiplex PCR, and the TCRdb table lists in-frame clones only, not all of them. Of approximately 220,000 clones listed, around 80% were seen once; the top ten hold about 6.4%. The sequencing sample was made of PBMCs. The receptors come from a man aged 40-50 years in good health and CMV-seropositive.

V gene TRBV6-5 combines with J gene TRBJ2-5, with D unclear. Trimming pared 0 bases from V and 5 bases from J, leaving 10 bases between. The CDR3 spans 14 residues. CDR1 and CDR2 from the germline V gene are MNHEY and SVGAGI. The CDR3 nucleotides read TGTGCCAGCAGTTACTCCCAAGCCGGTGAGACCCAGTACTTC. It codes for CASSYSQAGETQYF.

This chain connects TRBV27 to TRBJ1-2; 8 positions match TRBD1. Germline V lookup: CDR1 MNHEY, CDR2 SMNVEV (reference sequence). CDR3 length: 12 residues. J gave up 7 bases and V 6 bases, and 4 bases lay outside the gene matches. The CDR3 loop reads CASRTTGGGYTF. The CDR3 coding sequence is TGTGCCAGCAGGACTACAGGGGGTGGCTACACCTTC.

This clone was observed a handful of times. This chain uses TRBV27 with TRBJ2-1, with D possibly being TRBD2 (6 bases). Germline CDR1 reads MNHEY; CDR2 reads SMNVEV (reference sequence). CDR3 length: 15 amino acids. V lost 0 bases and J 8 bases, leaving 14 bases between the germline ends. This chain's CDR3 is CASSLSFGSTDEQFF. The CDR3 region has the DNA TGTGCCAGCAGTTTATCATTCGGGAGCACGGATGAGCAGTTCTTC.

The chain uses TRBV4-1 and TRBJ1-3; D is unclear. The germline V gene encodes CDR1 MGHRA and CDR2 YSYEKL. V lost 1 base and J 0 bases, leaving 10 bases between the germline ends. The CDR3 loop spans 16 amino acids. The CDR3 region is CASSQVLASSGNTIYF. CDR3 DNA: TGCGCCAGCAGCCAAGTCTTAGCGAGCTCTGGAAACACCATATATTTT.

The gene calls are TRBV9 and TRBJ2-2, with 9 bases matching TRBD1. The CDR3 contains 18 residues. V shed 1 base, J shed 4 bases, and the junction held 11 bases outside the gene matches. Looked up from germline, CDR1 is SGDLS and CDR2 is YYNGEE. CDR3 DNA: TGTGCCAGCAGCGTAAATTCAGGGGGGACAGGGACCACCGGGGAGCTGTTTTTT. Protein: CASSVNSGGTGTTGELFF.

The chain joins TRBV29-1 to TRBJ1-1, with a possible D match to TRBD1 (6 bases). V lost 7 bases and J 1 base, leaving 7 bases between the germline ends. The CDR3 spans 11 residues. In germline, CDR1 is SQVTM, CDR2 ANQGSEA. The CDR3 reads CSGGQNTEAFF. For the CDR3, the DNA is TGCAGCGGGGGGCAGAACACTGAAGCTTTCTTT.

The V gene is TRBV5-1, the J gene TRBJ2-5, with 9 positions matching TRBD2. The CDR3 extends over 15 amino acids. Germline trimming cut 3 bases from V and 3 bases from J; bases unmatched to any gene: 6. Germline V gene lookup returns CDR1 SGHRS and CDR2 YFSETQ. The CDR3 coding sequence is TGCGCCAGCAGCTCTGTATTAGCGGGAGAAGAGACCCAGTACTTC. Translation: CASSSVLAGEETQYF.

The V gene is TRBV7-4, the J gene TRBJ1-4, with a tentative D call TRBD1 (5 bases). The CDR3 has 14 amino acids. Trimming cost V 5 bases and J 4 bases, with 11 bases left between them. The germline CDR1 and CDR2 sequences are SGHVT and SQSDAQ. The DNA for the CDR3 is TGTGCCAGCAGCCGACAGATAAATAATGAAAAACTGTTTTTT. As protein: CASSRQINNEKLFF.

The rearrangement joins TRBV5-8 to TRBJ1-5; 11 positions match TRBD1. The CDR3 has 19 amino acids. After removal of 0 bases from V and 6 bases from J, the junction contained 14 bases not matched to a gene. Germline V gives CDR1 SGHTS, CDR2 YDEGEE. The CDR3 reads CASSLEPYGTGGRSQPQHF. The DNA of the CDR3 is TGTGCCAGCAGCTTGGAACCCTATGGGACAGGGGGAAGAAGTCAGCCCCAGCATTTT. The full variable domain, completed using reference TRBV5-8 and TRBJ1-5, is EAGVTQSPTHLIKTRGQQATLRCSPISGHTSVYWYQQALGLGLQFLLWYDEGEERNRGNFPPRFSGRQFPNYSSELNVNALELEDSALYLCASSLEPYGTGGRSQPQHFGDGTRLSIL.

V usage is TRBV19 and J usage is TRBJ2-3; possibly TRBD2 for D (6 bases). The CDR3 extends over 16 amino acids. Per the germline V gene, CDR1 is LNHDA and CDR2 is SQIVND (reference sequence). Trimming took 5 bases from V and 5 from J, leaving 20 bases between them. DNA of the CDR3: TGTGCCAGTAGTCGTTTTGGAAGCGGAGGGGAAGATACGCAGTATTTT. Translating it yields CASSRFGSGGEDTQYF.

This clone was detected once. This chain joins TRBV29-1 and TRBJ2-3; D gene uncertain. CDR3 length: 12 amino acids. V dropped 6 bases and J dropped 0 bases, with 7 bases sitting between them. From germline, CDR1 is SQVTM and CDR2 ANQGSEA. Here the CDR3 reads CSVFGSTDTQYF. DNA of the CDR3: TGCAGCGTGTTCGGGAGCACAGATACGCAGTATTTT.

This clone was recorded a few times. The gene calls are TRBV7-3 and TRBJ2-4; TRBD1 aligns across 10 bases. The V gene end was trimmed by 8 bases and the J gene end by 8 bases; junction bases not matched to a gene: 6. Germline V gives CDR1 SGHTA, CDR2 FQGTGA. The CDR3 sequence is 13 residues long. The CDR3 DNA is TGTGCCAGCGGGCGACAGGGGGCTGACATTCAGTACTTC. As protein: CASGRQGADIQYF.

The rearrangement uses TRBV25-1 and TRBJ2-7; a possible D gene is TRBD1 (7 bases). CDR1 MGHDK and CDR2 SYGVNS come from the germline V gene. Trimming took off 2 bases at V and 6 bases at J, with 17 bases between the two ends. The length of the CDR3 is 15 residues. The CDR3 DNA sequence: TGTGCCAGCAGTGAAGCTGTAGGGCAGGGGGGCGAGCAGTACTTC. Amino acids: CASSEAVGQGGEQYF.

As concerns this clone: At one boundary the junction diverges from the germline segment, which might be a read error. The chain is built from TRBV19 and TRBJ2-5; TRBD2 aligns across 7 bases. The CDR3 has 12 residues. In germline, CDR1 is LNHDA, CDR2 SQIVND (reference sequence). The CDR3 DNA reads TGTGCCAGTAGTATCGGGCGGGAGAGCCAGTACTTC. It yields the protein CASSIGRESQYF.

The V gene is TRBV4-2, the J gene TRBJ2-1, with 12 bases lining up with TRBD2. The germline gives CDR1 LGHNA, CDR2 YNFKEQ. The CDR3 spans 16 residues. V shed 0 bases and J 8 bases; nucleotides not matched to a gene: 5. DNA of the CDR3: TGTGCCAGCAGCCAAGAGACTAGCGGGAGAGTCCATGAGCAGTTCTTC. Residues: CASSQETSGRVHEQFF.

The V gene is TRBV7-3, the J gene TRBJ1-5, with TRBD1 as a possible D gene (5 bases). The germline CDR1 and CDR2 sequences are SGHTA and FQGTGA. The CDR3 is 13 residues long. Trimming stripped 1 base from V and 7 bases from J, with 8 bases between. The CDR3 is CASSLRQNQPQHF. CDR3 DNA: TGTGCCAGCAGCTTAAGACAGAACCAGCCCCAGCATTTT.

The CDR3 is CASSLPGVSEKLFF. CDR3 nucleotides: TGTGCCAGCAGTTTGCCAGGGGTTAGTGAAAAACTGTTTTTT. The rearrangement uses TRBV27 and TRBJ1-4, with TRBD1 as a possible D gene (6 bases). Trimming cost V 3 bases and J 7 bases, with 12 bases left between them. The CDR3 contains 14 residues. Germline CDR1 MNHEY, CDR2 SMNVEV (reference sequence).

The chain uses TRBV6-1 and TRBJ2-1; 9 bases map to TRBD2. J gave up 3 bases and V 3 bases, and 9 bases lay outside the gene matches. The length of the CDR3 is 17 residues. CDR1 and CDR2 from the germline V gene are MNHNS and SASEGT. The chain's CDR3 is CASSEGTGTSFYNEQFF. CDR3 nucleotides: TGTGCCAGCAGTGAGGGTACCGGGACTAGCTTCTACAATGAGCAGTTCTTC.